The entry below describes one T cell receptor (beta chain). This clone's antigen is unknown. Base qualities are not recorded, but no much larger clone differs from it by a single base. These data originate in a study of blood T cell repertoires in COVID-19 (dated by TCRdb to about 2020). Regarding the research as a whole: Samples covering the acute and convalescent phases of COVID-19 were provided by collaborators in the United States, Italy and Spain. Sample metadata almost always included a de-identified subject ID, COVID-19 status, age in years and sex. Where HLA class I and class II types were available, the types were taken from metadata supplied by the sample provider, not from assay-based typing. The prospective study material was composed of cDNA or gDNA derived from T cells, B-cell-depleted T cells, or PBMCs. The repertoires were released in a freely available public database meant as a resource for research on the immune response to SARS-CoV-2. Samples came from the ongoing ImmuneRACE study (first 160 participants) plus 1,254 subjects from 6 global collaborators. The dataset comprised deeply sampled blood TCRbeta repertoires from subjects exposed to, actively infected with, or recovered from COVID-19.

TCRbeta CDR3 regions were amplified from genomic DNA by means of the immunoSEQ Assay, a bias-controlled multiplex PCR. The published analysis was carried out like this. The number of nucleated cells in each sample was estimated by amplification of reference gene primers within the assay. Sequence reads were collapsed and filtered to measure the absolute abundance of every unique TCRbeta CDR3 rearrangement. Productive Simpson clonality was computed per sample as the square root of Simpson's diversity index over productive rearrangements. The immuneACCESS repertoire file appears here via TCRdb, limited to in-frame rearrangements. These files lack a portion of the clones; in checked studies, under half of the deficit traces to unresolved V genes, and the cause of the others is not known. V and J calls and clone size are copied from that table; D and trimming were computed from the DNA. For this sample there are 300,000 to 400,000 clones; about 85% appear just once. The ten largest clones represent 1.5% to 2% of the sample.

The CDR3 runs 14 residues from the cysteine to the phenylalanine. CDR3 DNA only is kept here, 42 bases in frame from base 1. The V end loses 1 base and the J end loses 4 bases, and a stretch of 8 bases separates them. Per the germline V gene (reference sequence), LGHDT is the CDR1 and YNNKEL is the CDR2. Participants in the prospective study were enrolled through a virtual design, were aged roughly 18 to 90 years, and lived in fewer than 30 United States geographic areas. In the prospective study, participants were assigned to cohorts based on the clinical history participants reported in a screening survey and a study questionnaire. Exposed participants had been in contact with someone with a PCR-confirmed or clinician-diagnosed COVID-19 case within 2 weeks of study entry. Each participant in the prospective study had whole blood, serum and a nasopharyngeal or oropharyngeal swab collected by mobile phlebotomists. Prospective study participants could optionally give additional blood draws and questionnaires over an approximately two-month period. Blood samples from the prospective study were shipped frozen or at room temperature prior to DNA extraction.

Broader findings and caveats from the paper: The quantity of clinical and demographic metadata differed by source and by participant and was supplied without curation.

The sequence is built from TRBV3-1 (or the pseudogene TRBV3-2) and TRBJ2-1, with the D gene call left open. The origin of this receptor is a woman between 25 and 40 years old who had been exposed to COVID-19. The sequenced sample consisted of PBMCs or T cells enriched from blood (not recorded which). The CDR3 protein: CASSQVNSYNEQFF. At the DNA level, the sequence is TGTGCCAGCAGCCAAGTCAACTCGTACAATGAGCAGTTCTTC.